This TCR beta chain was sequenced in a study of shared clonotypes between healthy human individuals. Study-wide points: All-four-donor shared clonotypes had higher generation probabilities than non-shared clonotypes did. Rarefaction exposed incomplete sorted-subset sequencing despite large depth.

A word on this clone: What it binds is unknown.

About 30,000 T cell genomes (approximately 0.2 ug DNA) went into each sorted-subset replicate. Original processing notes: ImmunoSEQ output lacked quality scores and full-length reads, limiting matched filtering. TCRdb's copy holds only in-frame clones and misses some; the assay was immunoSEQ multiplex PCR. Clonal size and the V and J genes are those of that table, whereas D and trimming came from the DNA. The table lists millions of clones, just over 90% of them singletons, with roughly 0.13% in the top ten. V was shortened by 8 bases and J by 7 bases, with 18 bases between the two germline ends. Germline V CDR1 and CDR2: MDHEN, SYDVKM. The CDR3 extends over 14 amino acids.

The sequenced material came from naive CD4+ T cells sorted from blood. This sample's subset: CD45RA+ positively selected. The rearrangement links TRBV28 to TRBJ2-1; a weak D match, TRBD2 (6 bases). This receptor was taken from a man aged 18-30 years in good health. The CDR3 loop is CASETPERVNEQFF. CDR3 in DNA: TGTGCCAGCGAAACCCCCGAGCGGGTGAATGAGCAGTTCTTC.